This T cell receptor beta chain is from a study of CD8 T cells in ankylosing spondylitis. Study-wide points: There were earlier reports of some motif variants in reactive arthritis synovial fluid and blood. Blood from ankylosing spondylitis patients appeared to carry a characteristic roughly eight-variant TCR beta motif.

The germline CDR1 and CDR2 sequences are DFQATT and SNEGSKA (reference sequence). The CDR3 spans 16 residues. V lost 6 bases, J lost 0 bases, and 7 bases stayed unmatched. This clonotype was detected ten times or more. The antigen is undetermined. TCR beta libraries were made by quantitative 5'-RACE with molecular barcodes. One entry per CDR3 protein results from TCRdb running MiXCR on the 5' RACE reads. The sample contains tens of thousands of distinct CDR3 sequences, more than 5.5% of which appear only once. This TCR derives from a male donor with ankylosing spondylitis. The sequenced material came from synovial fluid, either unsorted or a sorted T cell fraction (not recorded which). The chain recombines TRBV20-1 with TRBJ2-3; 12 positions match TRBD2. The CDR3 reads CSAGTSGRSSTDTQYF. The CDR3 nucleotides are TGCAGTGCCGGCACTAGCGGGAGGTCTAGCACAGATACGCAGTATTTT.